Listed here are 6 T cell receptor beta chains from one sample, sequenced in a study of identical twins. TCRdb redid the calling of the 5' RACE reads with MiXCR, one entry per CDR3 protein. The sample includes roughly 480,000 distinct CDR3 sequences, 24% of them seen just once. These records were also assigned to another study, of T cells expressing NK-cell markers.

Sequencing used CD4+ T cells sorted from blood. The receptors originated from a woman younger than 30 in good health.

This clonotype was counted only a few times. The junction does not match germline at one end; this may be a read error. The genes are TRBV6-6 and TRBJ2-7; 9 nucleotides align to TRBD1. The germline gives CDR1 MNHNY, CDR2 SVGAGI (reference sequence). This CDR3 is built from 12 residues. CDR3 protein: CASSMGQGECDF. Written as DNA, the CDR3 is TGTGCCAGCAGTATGGGACAGGGAGAATGCGACTTC.

This clonotype was detected a few times. The chain links TRBV27 to TRBJ2-1; D is perhaps TRBD1 or TRBD2 (5 bases each). The CDR3 consists of 13 residues. V was pared by 5 bases and J by 13 bases, with 18 bases between. Germline V lookup: CDR1 MNHEY, CDR2 SMNVEV (reference sequence). The CDR3 region has the DNA TGTGCCAGCAGTCCCGGGGCTGGGGTTTATCAGTTCTTC. Encoded protein: CASSPGAGVYQFF.

Note on this clonotype: At one end the junction does not follow the germline gene, possibly because of a read error. The chain uses TRBV27 and TRBJ2-3; D assignment may be TRBD1 or TRBD2 (6 bases each). The length of the CDR3 is 16 residues. Per the germline V gene, CDR1 is MNHEY and CDR2 is SMNVEV (reference sequence). CDR3 in DNA: TGTGCCAGCAGCCCCCCCCCGGGGGCCAGCACAGGTACGCAGTATTTT. This sequence encodes CASSPPPGASTGTQYF.

This clonotype appeared many times. This rearrangement joins TRBV12-3 or TRBV12-4 to TRBJ1-1, with 8 bases aligning to TRBD1. The CDR3 length is 13 residues. Losses at the gene ends were 3 bases for V and 4 bases for J; bases not matched to a gene: 1. The CDR3 region has the DNA TGTGCCAGCAGTTTTCAGGGGGCCACTGAAGCTTTCTTT. Amino acids: CASSFQGATEAFF.

The chain has TRBV7-9 and TRBJ2-1; D is possibly TRBD2 (5 bases). V was pared by 4 bases and J by 4 bases, with 11 bases between. The CDR3 contains 14 residues. Germline loops: CDR1 SEHNR, CDR2 FQNEAQ (reference sequence). CDR3 amino acids: CASSWLADYNEQFF. The CDR3 DNA reads as TGTGCCAGCAGCTGGCTAGCAGATTACAATGAGCAGTTCTTC.

This clonotype was counted a few times. The chain combines TRBV11-2 with TRBJ2-1; tentative D call: TRBD2 (5 bases). The CDR3 extends over 12 amino acids. CDR1 and CDR2 (germline): SGHAT, FQNNGV. V was pared by 6 bases and J by 10 bases, with 13 bases between. The CDR3 here is CASRVRGGEQFF. The CDR3 nucleotides read TGTGCCAGCAGGGTGCGAGGAGGAGAGCAGTTCTTC.